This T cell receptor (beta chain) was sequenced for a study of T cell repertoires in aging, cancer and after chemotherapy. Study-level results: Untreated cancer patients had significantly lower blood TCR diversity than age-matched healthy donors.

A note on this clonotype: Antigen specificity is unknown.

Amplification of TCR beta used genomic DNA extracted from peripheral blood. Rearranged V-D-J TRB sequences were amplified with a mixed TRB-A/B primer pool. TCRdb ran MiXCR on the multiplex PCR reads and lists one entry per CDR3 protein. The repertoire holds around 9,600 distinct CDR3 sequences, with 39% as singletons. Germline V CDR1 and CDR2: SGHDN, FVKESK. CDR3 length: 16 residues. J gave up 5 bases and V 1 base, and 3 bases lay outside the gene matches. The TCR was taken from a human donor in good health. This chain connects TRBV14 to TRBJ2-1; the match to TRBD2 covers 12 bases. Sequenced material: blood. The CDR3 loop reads CASSQARTSGDNEQFF. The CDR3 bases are TGTGCCAGCAGCCAAGCCCGGACTAGCGGGGACAATGAGCAGTTCTTC.